This T cell receptor beta chain was captured by sequencing in a study of blood T cell repertoires in COVID-19. Study overall: T cells, B-cell-depleted T cells, or PBMCs provided the cDNA or gDNA that served as material.

Authors' data handling: Amplification of reference gene primers was used by the study to estimate nucleated cell counts. The table came from immunoSEQ multiplex PCR; TCRdb's copy has only in-frame clones and leaves some out. V, J and clone size are those of that table, while D and trimming were read from the DNA. Among around 8,000 clones listed, over 75% were seen once. The CDR3 length is 16 residues. The sample was peripheral blood. The chain is built from TRBV21-1 and TRBJ1-3; the table gives TRBD1 as D, unverified against the DNA. TRBV21-1 is an annotated pseudogene. The sequence was obtained from a human donor in a cohort sampled during active COVID-19. The CDR3 coding sequence is TGTGCCAGCAGCACGGAGGACAGGGGGGTTGGAAACACCATATATTTT. Its translation is CASSTEDRGVGNTIYF.